This TCR beta chain came from a study of identical twins. CDR3 length equals 14 residues. Germline lookup yields CDR1 SEHNR and CDR2 FQNEAQ (reference sequence). Trimming took 0 bases from V and 12 from J, leaving 15 bases between them. This clonotype has only a few counts. Its antigen is unknown. TCRdb analysed the 5' RACE reads with MiXCR anew, one entry per CDR3 protein. The table has around 370,000 distinct CDR3 sequences, about 10% seen once. Findings and limits, study-wide: Out-of-frame TCR alpha sharing observed in monozygotic twins exceeded model estimates. Carriage of fewer insertions was seen in abundant cord blood beta clonotypes, whereas memory repertoires showed none.

The chain joins TRBV7-9 to TRBJ2-1; weak D call: TRBD2 (6 bases). This receptor was identified in a woman in her 50s in good health. What was sequenced was naive T cells sorted from blood. The CDR3 loop reads CASSLAVGLIGQFF. The CDR3 region has the DNA TGTGCCAGCAGCTTAGCGGTGGGACTGATTGGGCAGTTCTTC.